This is a list of T cell receptor beta chains from one sample in a study of blood T cell repertoires in COVID-19. Libraries were prepared by immunoSEQ multiplex PCR; TCRdb keeps only in-frame clonotypes and omits some of them. The table records some 140,000 clones, roughly 87% of them present only once. Sequenced input: PBMCs or T cells enriched from blood (not recorded which). These receptors came from a man between 25 and 39 years old who had recovered from COVID-19. CDR3s include the opening cysteine and the closing phenylalanine or tryptophan. The order of the fields is CDR3 protein, CDR3 DNA, V gene, D gene, J gene, clone size. The D gene is left open where the match is weak. Only some rows state a clone size, as once, few, many or a class for expanded clones.

CDR3aa: CAWRGQGAFYEQYF
CDR3nt: TGTGCCTGGAGGGGACAGGGAGCTTTCTACGAGCAGTACTTC
v_gene: TRBV30
d_gene: TRBD1
j_gene: TRBJ2-7
abundance: -

CDR3aa: CASSGTSKSDTQYF
CDR3nt: TGTGCCAGTTCCGGGACTAGTAAATCTGATACGCAGTATTTT
v_gene: TRBV2
d_gene: TRBD2
j_gene: TRBJ2-3
abundance: once

CDR3aa: CASSLGGDDEKLFF
CDR3nt: TGTGCCAGCAGCTTGGGGGGGGACGATGAAAAACTGTTTTTT
v_gene: TRBV5-4
d_gene: -
j_gene: TRBJ1-4
abundance: -

CDR3aa: CASSLRGATGKLFF
CDR3nt: TGTGCCAGCAGCTTGCGGGGGGCGACTGGAAAACTGTTTTTT
v_gene: TRBV5-4
d_gene: -
j_gene: TRBJ1-4
abundance: -

CDR3aa: CASSPWGSGRSDEQFF
CDR3nt: TGTGCCAGCAGCCCTTGGGGGAGCGGGAGGTCGGATGAGCAGTTCTTC
v_gene: TRBV5-4
d_gene: TRBD2
j_gene: TRBJ2-1
abundance: -

CDR3aa: CASSGGTERNTEAFF
CDR3nt: TGTGCCAGCAGTGGCGGGACAGAAAGGAACACTGAAGCTTTCTTT
v_gene: TRBV2
d_gene: TRBD1
j_gene: TRBJ1-1
abundance: -

CDR3aa: CASSRTSGIDEQYF
CDR3nt: TGTGCCAGCAGCAGGACTAGCGGGATCGACGAGCAGTACTTC
v_gene: TRBV9
d_gene: TRBD2
j_gene: TRBJ2-7
abundance: -

CDR3aa: CASSRDSNPYNEQFF
CDR3nt: TGTGCCAGCAGCAGAGACAGCAACCCTTACAATGAGCAGTTCTTC
v_gene: TRBV9
d_gene: -
j_gene: TRBJ2-1
abundance: -

CDR3aa: CASSPTWTGGLREDEKLFF
CDR3nt: TGTGCCAGCAGTCCAACCTGGACAGGGGGCTTGAGGGAGGATGAAAAACTGTTTTTT
v_gene: TRBV7-9
d_gene: TRBD1
j_gene: TRBJ1-4
abundance: -

CDR3aa: CASSSQTGSSPQFF
CDR3nt: TGTGCCAGCAGCTCACAGACAGGGTCGAGTCCGCAGTTCTTC
v_gene: TRBV4-2
d_gene: TRBD1
j_gene: TRBJ2-1
abundance: -

CDR3aa: CASSLALAGTDTQYF
CDR3nt: TGTGCCAGCAGCTTGGCCCTGGCGGGCACAGATACGCAGTATTTT
v_gene: TRBV5-6
d_gene: -
j_gene: TRBJ2-3
abundance: -

CDR3aa: CASRTVGRTEAFF
CDR3nt: TGTGCCAGCAGGACAGTTGGGAGGACTGAAGCTTTCTTT
v_gene: TRBV2
d_gene: -
j_gene: TRBJ1-1
abundance: -

CDR3aa: CASSTRDRGRPQHF
CDR3nt: TGTGCCAGCAGTACCCGGGACAGGGGGAGGCCCCAGCATTTT
v_gene: TRBV6-5
d_gene: TRBD1
j_gene: TRBJ1-5
abundance: few

CDR3aa: CASTPGVGNTIYF
CDR3nt: TGTGCCAGCACGCCCGGGGTTGGAAACACCATATATTTT
v_gene: TRBV6-5
d_gene: -
j_gene: TRBJ1-3
abundance: few

CDR3aa: CASSPGGNIQYF
CDR3nt: TGTGCCAGCAGCCCCGGGGGGAACATTCAGTACTTC
v_gene: TRBV27
d_gene: TRBD2
j_gene: TRBJ2-4
abundance: -

CDR3aa: CASSSSRDWPGELFF
CDR3nt: TGTGCCAGCAGTTCGTCCAGGGATTGGCCCGGGGAGCTGTTTTTT
v_gene: TRBV28
d_gene: -
j_gene: TRBJ2-2
abundance: -

CDR3aa: CASSARQPNYGYTF
CDR3nt: TGTGCCAGCAGCGCCCGACAGCCTAACTATGGCTACACCTTC
v_gene: TRBV7-9
d_gene: -
j_gene: TRBJ1-2
abundance: -

CDR3aa: CASSQDRGERDTQYF
CDR3nt: TGCGCCAGCAGCCAAGATCGGGGGGAGCGAGATACGCAGTATTTT
v_gene: TRBV4-1
d_gene: TRBD2
j_gene: TRBJ2-3
abundance: -

CDR3aa: CASSLASVVMNTEAFF
CDR3nt: TGCGCCAGCAGCTTGGCGAGCGTTGTCATGAACACTGAAGCTTTCTTT
v_gene: TRBV5-1
d_gene: -
j_gene: TRBJ1-1
abundance: -

CDR3aa: CASTVRGTSSYNEQFF
CDR3nt: TGTGCCAGCACCGTAAGGGGGACTAGCAGTTACAATGAGCAGTTCTTC
v_gene: TRBV27
d_gene: TRBD2
j_gene: TRBJ2-1
abundance: -

CDR3aa: CSAIITDTQYF
CDR3nt: TGCAGTGCAATCATCACAGATACGCAGTATTTT
v_gene: TRBV20-1
d_gene: -
j_gene: TRBJ2-3
abundance: -

CDR3aa: CAISESRQGLSYEQYF
CDR3nt: TGTGCCATCAGTGAGTCGAGACAGGGCCTCTCCTACGAGCAGTACTTC
v_gene: TRBV10-3
d_gene: TRBD1
j_gene: TRBJ2-7
abundance: -

CDR3aa: CASSLGGQGIRGYTF
CDR3nt: TGCGCCAGCAGCTTGGGGGGACAGGGGATTCGGGGCTACACCTTC
v_gene: TRBV5-1
d_gene: TRBD1
j_gene: TRBJ1-2
abundance: -

CDR3aa: CASSVDGYQETQYF
CDR3nt: TGTGCCAGCAGTGTCGACGGGTACCAAGAGACCCAGTACTTC
v_gene: TRBV2
d_gene: -
j_gene: TRBJ2-5
abundance: -

CDR3aa: CASSLGRGDNYGYTF
CDR3nt: TGTGCCAGCAGCTTAGGGAGAGGGGACAACTATGGCTACACCTTT
v_gene: TRBV7-9
d_gene: -
j_gene: TRBJ1-2
abundance: -

CDR3aa: CASSIDAEDTQYF
CDR3nt: TGTGCCAGTAGTATAGATGCGGAGGATACGCAGTATTTT
v_gene: TRBV19
d_gene: -
j_gene: TRBJ2-3
abundance: -

CDR3aa: CASSDGQTIYGYTF
CDR3nt: TGCGCCAGCAGTGATGGGCAGACAATCTATGGCTACACCTTC
v_gene: TRBV10-2
d_gene: -
j_gene: TRBJ1-2
abundance: once

CDR3aa: CASSERTSGPTDTQYF
CDR3nt: TGTGCCAGCAGTGAGCGGACTAGCGGGCCCACAGATACGCAGTATTTT
v_gene: TRBV6-1
d_gene: TRBD2
j_gene: TRBJ2-3
abundance: -

CDR3aa: CASRLRGGSTEAFF
CDR3nt: TGTGCCAGCAGGCTCAGGGGCGGATCGACTGAAGCTTTCTTT
v_gene: TRBV2
d_gene: -
j_gene: TRBJ1-1
abundance: -

CDR3aa: CASSGTTDFYGYTF
CDR3nt: TGTGCCAGCAGCGGAACGACAGATTTCTATGGCTACACCTTC
v_gene: TRBV9
d_gene: -
j_gene: TRBJ1-2
abundance: -

CDR3aa: CASSPRGSVGTGELFF
CDR3nt: TGTGCCAGCAGTCCCCGGGGTAGCGTTGGCACCGGGGAGCTGTTTTTT
v_gene: TRBV27
d_gene: -
j_gene: TRBJ2-2
abundance: few